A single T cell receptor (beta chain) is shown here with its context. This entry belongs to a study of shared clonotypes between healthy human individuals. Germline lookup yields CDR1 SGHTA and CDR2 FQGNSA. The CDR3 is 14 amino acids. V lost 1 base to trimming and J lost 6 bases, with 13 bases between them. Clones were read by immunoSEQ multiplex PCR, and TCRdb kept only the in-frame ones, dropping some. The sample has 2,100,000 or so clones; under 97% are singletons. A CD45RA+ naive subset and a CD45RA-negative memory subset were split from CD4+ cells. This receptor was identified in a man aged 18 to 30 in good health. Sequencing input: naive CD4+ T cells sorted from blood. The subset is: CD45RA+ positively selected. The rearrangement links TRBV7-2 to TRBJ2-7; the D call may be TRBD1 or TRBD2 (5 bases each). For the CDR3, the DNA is TGTGCCAGCAGCTTAGGGGACCGGCTCGGCGAGCAGTACTTC. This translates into CASSLGDRLGEQYF.